The T cell receptor (beta chain) under discussion was sequenced for a study of early T cells in non-severe SARS-CoV-2 infection. Study at large: The authors sequenced bulk RNA from unsorted whole blood, leaving chains unpaired.

cDNA molecules, individually, were tagged with unique molecular identifiers. TCRdb redid the calling of the 5' RACE reads with MiXCR, one entry per CDR3 protein. The data show over 90,000 distinct CDR3 sequences, with about 12% seen just once and approximately 4.7% held by the top ten. V was clipped by 5 bases and J by 3 bases; unmatched bases: 5. This CDR3 has 15 amino acids. Germline CDR1 SNHLY, CDR2 FYNNEI. The V call is TRBV2, the J call TRBJ2-1; 9 bases map to TRBD2. The receptor's source is an adult who was a healthcare worker with PCR-confirmed SARS-CoV-2 infection or an uninfected control (not recorded which). The specimen comprised whole blood, sampled at baseline. The CDR3 loop is CASSPTSGLYNEQFF. The CDR3 DNA sequence: TGTGCCAGCAGTCCGACTAGCGGCCTCTACAATGAGCAGTTCTTC.